Each of the 29 T cell receptor beta chains below was sequenced from the same sample in a study of blood T cell repertoires in COVID-19. Sequencing was performed with immunoSEQ multiplex PCR; in TCRdb, only in-frame clones are kept and a portion is missing. The sample carries 150,000 or so clones, about 80% recorded once. Sequenced: PBMCs or T cells enriched from blood (not recorded which). The receptors come from a woman aged 55-69 years who had recovered from COVID-19.

The chain links TRBV7-9 to TRBJ2-4; possibly TRBD2 for D (6 bases). The CDR3 totals 15 residues. Looked up from germline, CDR1 is SEHNR and CDR2 is FQNEAQ (reference sequence). Trimming removed 1 base at V and 2 bases at J, with 9 bases between. CDR3 DNA sequence: TGTGCCAGCAGCTTAGTCACTAGCCCCAAAAACATTCAGTACTTC. This encodes CASSLVTSPKNIQYF.

V and J are TRBV7-8 and TRBJ2-1, with 9 bases that match TRBD2. After removal of 3 bases from V and 8 bases from J, the junction contained 20 bases not matched to a gene. CDR1 and CDR2 (germline): SGHVS, FQNEAQ. CDR3 size: 19 residues. The CDR3 nucleotides read TGTGCCAGCAGCTTCCCTCTAGATCGCGGGGGGGCGGGTATCGATGAGCAGTTCTTC. It is translated as CASSFPLDRGGAGIDEQFF. Complete variable domain (other parts from reference TRBV7-8 and TRBJ2-1): GAGVSQSPRYKVAKRGQDVALRCDPISGHVSLFWYQQALGQGPEFLTYFQNEAQLDKSGLPSDRFFAERPEGSVSTLKIQRTQQEDSAVYLCASSFPLDRGGAGIDEQFFGPGTRLTVL.

V usage is TRBV15 and J usage is TRBJ1-2; the D gene is possibly TRBD1 (6 bases). This CDR3 comprises 16 residues. CDR1 and CDR2 (germline): LNHNV, YYDKDF (reference sequence). V was trimmed by 0 bases and J by 3 bases, leaving 14 bases between them. Here the CDR3 DNA reads TGTGCCACCAGCAGAGACGCAGGGGTCAGGGACTATGGCTACACCTTC. Translated: CATSRDAGVRDYGYTF.

This chain links TRBV6-2 or TRBV6-3 with TRBJ1-2; 7 bases map to TRBD1. V was clipped by 0 bases and J by 3 bases; unmatched bases: 4. This CDR3 is built from 15 residues. Germline CDR1 MNHEY, CDR2 SVGEGT. CDR3 sequence (DNA): TGTGCCAGCAGTTACTCGCTCCAGGGGGACTATGGCTACACCTTC. As protein: CASSYSLQGDYGYTF.

The chain recombines TRBV4-1 with TRBJ2-3, with 10 nucleotides matching TRBD1. In germline, CDR1 is MGHRA, CDR2 YSYEKL. The CDR3 sequence is 19 residues long. Losses at the gene ends were 0 bases for V and 6 bases for J; bases not matched to a gene: 15. CDR3: CASSQDRWSETGGRDTQYF. CDR3 bases: TGCGCCAGCAGCCAAGATCGGTGGAGCGAGACAGGGGGCAGGGATACGCAGTATTTT.

The CDR3 region is CASSLYSSSYNEQFF. The CDR3 coding sequence is TGCGCCAGCAGCTTGTACAGTAGCTCCTACAATGAGCAGTTCTTC. The rearrangement joins TRBV5-1 to TRBJ2-1; the D is unclear. The CDR3 is made up of 15 amino acids. Trimming pared 1 base from V and 0 bases from J, leaving 8 bases between. Germline assignment: CDR1 SGHRS and CDR2 YFSETQ. Based on the CDR3 plus reference TRBV5-1 and TRBJ2-1, the full variable domain is KAGVTQTPRYLIKTRGQQVTLSCSPISGHRSVSWYQQTPGQGLQFLFEYFSETQRNKGNFPGRFSGRQFSNSRSEMNVSTLELGDSALYLCASSLYSSSYNEQFFGPGTRLTVL.

The chain has TRBV7-9 and TRBJ2-1, with 9 nucleotides matching TRBD1. Trimming at V came to 5 bases and at J to 0 bases, leaving 5 bases not matched to a gene. This CDR3 has 16 amino acids. CDR1 and CDR2 from the germline V gene are SEHNR and FQNEAQ (reference sequence). In nucleotides, the CDR3 is TGTGCCAGCAGCCTCGGACAGGGGAGCTCCTACAATGAGCAGTTCTTC. Protein: CASSLGQGSSYNEQFF.

The chain combines TRBV12-2 with TRBJ1-3. TRBV12-2 is listed as a pseudogene. The length of the CDR3 is 13 residues. The CDR3 protein is CASRPLPGNTIYF. In nucleotides, the CDR3 is TGTGCAAGTCGACCACTGCCGGGAAACACCATATATTTT.

This chain's CDR3 is CASLGLAGGEQFF. The CDR3, as DNA: TGTGCCAGCCTGGGACTAGCGGGAGGGGAGCAGTTCTTC. The gene calls are TRBV19 and TRBJ2-1; 16 bases fit TRBD2. Germline assignment: CDR1 LNHDA and CDR2 SQIVND (reference sequence). The CDR3 length is 13 residues. Losses at the gene ends were 9 bases for V and 10 bases for J; bases not matched to a gene: 3.

Worth noting for this clone: One end of the junction varies from germline; a read error may be responsible. The gene calls are TRBV7-9 and TRBJ1-4, with D possibly TRBD1 on 5 matching bases. Per germline, CDR1 SEHNR and CDR2 FQNEAQ (reference sequence). The CDR3 sequence is 15 residues long. The CDR3 here is CASSLALGRAEKLFF. The CDR3 nucleotides are TGTGCCAGCAGCCTAGCCCTGGGCAGGGCTGAAAAACTGTTTTTT. The full variable domain, rest sourced from reference TRBV7-9 and TRBJ1-4, is DTGVSQNPRHKITKRGQNVTFRCDPISEHNRLYWYRQTLGQGPEFLTYFQNEAQLEKSRLLSDRFSAERPKGSFSTLEIQRTEQGDSAMYLCASSLALGRAEKLFFGSGTQLSVL.

The gene calls are TRBV3-1 (or the pseudogene TRBV3-2) and TRBJ2-2, with 10 bases lining up with TRBD1. The CDR3 consists of 15 residues. V dropped 4 bases and J dropped 7; count of bases not matched to a gene: 6. The germline gives CDR1 LGHDT, CDR2 YNNKEL (reference sequence). CDR3 nucleotides: TGTGCCAGCAGCCCATACAGGACAGGGGGCGGGGAGCTGTTTTTT. Translating gives CASSPYRTGGGELFF.

The rearrangement links TRBV9 to TRBJ2-2; 7 nucleotides line up with TRBD1. This CDR3 is built from 16 residues. V was pared by 4 bases and J by 2 bases, with 8 bases of the junction left unmatched. CDR1 is SGDLS and CDR2 is YYNGEE in the germline V gene. Here the CDR3 reads CASSPVEGANTGELFF. The CDR3 DNA reads TGTGCCAGCAGCCCAGTTGAGGGGGCTAACACCGGGGAGCTGTTTTTT. Full variable domain (outside the CDR3, taken from reference TRBV9 and TRBJ2-2): DSGVTQTPKHLITATGQRVTLRCSPRSGDLSVYWYQQSLDQGLQFLIQYYNGEERAKGNILERFSAQQFPDLHSELNLSSLELGDSALYFCASSPVEGANTGELFFGEGSRLTVL.

This clone has just one count. This sequence joins TRBV4-1 and TRBJ2-3; 7 bases match TRBD1. This CDR3 spans 17 amino acids. V was clipped by 0 bases and J by 2 bases; unmatched bases: 8. CDR1 and CDR2 (germline): MGHRA, YSYEKL. The CDR3 loop reads CASSQDPQGPPTDTQYF. Here the CDR3 DNA reads TGCGCCAGCAGCCAAGATCCACAGGGGCCCCCCACAGATACGCAGTATTTT.

CDR3 protein: CASARDRGRQYF. CDR3 in DNA: TGCGCCAGCGCCCGGGACAGGGGGCGACAGTACTTC. V gene TRBV10-1 combines with J gene TRBJ2-7; 12 bases are shared with TRBD1. In germline, CDR1 is WNHNN, CDR2 SYGVQD (reference sequence). The CDR3 runs 12 residues. The trim removed 8 bases at V and 10 bases at J, leaving 6 bases unmatched.

The chain couples TRBV3-1 (or the pseudogene TRBV3-2) to TRBJ1-4, with 8 positions matching TRBD1. In germline, CDR1 is LGHDT, CDR2 YNNKEL (reference sequence). V was pared by 4 bases and J by 5 bases, with 6 bases of the junction left unmatched. The CDR3 has 15 residues. The CDR3 DNA reads as TGTGCCAGCAGCCCGCCTGACAGGGGAAATGAAAAACTGTTTTTT. It codes for CASSPPDRGNEKLFF.

The CDR3 here is CASSLARTGRGAFF. For the CDR3, the DNA is TGTGCCAGCAGCTTAGCAAGGACAGGGCGGGGAGCTTTCTTT. V gene TRBV7-9 combines with J gene TRBJ1-1; 8 bases align to TRBD1. V lost 0 bases and J lost 10; bases outside the gene matches: 7. The CDR3 has 14 amino acids. Germline lookup yields CDR1 SEHNR and CDR2 FQNEAQ (reference sequence).

In DNA, the CDR3 is TGCGCCAGCAAGGACAGGTCGAACACCGGGGAGCTGTTTTTT. Its protein product is CASKDRSNTGELFF. This rearrangement joins TRBV4-1 to TRBJ2-2; 7 bases line up with TRBD1. The V segment lost 7 bases and the J segment 0 bases; nucleotides outside the gene matches: 2. Germline CDR1 MGHRA, CDR2 YSYEKL. The length of the CDR3 is 14 residues.

The J gene is TRBJ1-1, the V gene TRBV5-1; the match to TRBD1 covers 10 bases. CDR3 length: 16 amino acids. Germline V gene data show CDR1 as SGHRS and CDR2 as YFSETQ. With 7 bases clipped from V and 3 bases from J, the junction kept 12 bases outside the gene matches. In nucleotides, the CDR3 is TGCGCCAGCCTACCCTGGACAGGGGGTATCTACACTGAAGCTTTCTTT. It codes for CASLPWTGGIYTEAFF.

The CDR3 loop reads CASSLTRDGYTF. In nucleotides, the CDR3 is TGTGCCAGCAGTTTAACCAGGGATGGCTACACCTTC. V is TRBV12-3 or TRBV12-4 and J is TRBJ1-2; the D gene is possibly TRBD1 (5 bases). The CDR3 is 12 amino acids. Trimming removed 2 bases from V and 6 bases from J, with 7 bases in between.

This sequence joins TRBV9 and TRBJ1-1, with 7 positions matching TRBD1. The CDR3 has 14 residues. V was clipped by 5 bases and J by 4 bases; unmatched bases: 8. Germline V gene lookup returns CDR1 SGDLS and CDR2 YYNGEE. The DNA for the CDR3 is TGTGCCAGCAGGGGAACAGGGGCGGGCACTGAAGCTTTCTTT. Translating gives CASRGTGAGTEAFF.

The chain couples TRBV15 to TRBJ2-1; 9 nucleotides align to TRBD2. This CDR3 contains 16 residues. After removal of 1 base from V and 7 bases from J, the junction contained 8 bases not matched to a gene. Germline lookup yields CDR1 LNHNV and CDR2 YYDKDF (reference sequence). The CDR3 loop reads CATSRGGGGASNEQFF. In DNA form, the CDR3 reads TGTGCCACCAGCAGAGGGGGCGGGGGGGCCTCTAATGAGCAGTTCTTC.

J is TRBJ2-7 and V is TRBV27; weak D call: TRBD2 (7 bases). V lost 2 bases and J 7 bases, leaving 15 bases between the germline ends. This CDR3 has 14 amino acids. Looked up from germline, CDR1 is MNHEY and CDR2 is SMNVEV (reference sequence). This chain's CDR3 is CASSLGRGIGEQYF. The CDR3 bases are TGTGCCAGCAGTTTAGGGAGGGGGATAGGTGAGCAGTACTTC.

This clone was found a few times. The CDR3 loop is CASSLRGTPEAFF. The DNA of the CDR3 is TGTGCCAGCAGCTTACGTGGTACACCTGAAGCTTTCTTT. This sequence joins TRBV7-2 and TRBJ1-1; D is uncertain. The CDR3 is made up of 13 amino acids. Germline CDR1 reads SGHTA; CDR2 reads FQGNSA. The ends were cut back, 2 bases at V and 6 bases at J, with 10 bases in the middle.

V gene TRBV7-9 combines with J gene TRBJ2-7, with TRBD1 matching 9 bases. This CDR3 is built from 16 residues. V was clipped by 5 bases and J by 1 base; unmatched bases: 9. CDR1 is SEHNR, CDR2 FQNEAQ, per germline (reference sequence). The DNA of the CDR3 is TGTGCCAGCAGCCTGCGGCCGGGACAGGGTTCCTACGAGCAGTACTTC. It codes for CASSLRPGQGSYEQYF.

The chain has TRBV3-1 (or the pseudogene TRBV3-2) and TRBJ1-1; 9 bases are a match to TRBD1. CDR1 and CDR2 (germline): LGHDT, YNNKEL (reference sequence). The CDR3 covers 15 residues. V was clipped by 4 bases and J by 6 bases; unmatched bases: 9. The CDR3 DNA reads TGTGCCAGCAGCCCGACCACAGGGGGCCGCGCTGAAGCTTTCTTT. Its translation is CASSPTTGGRAEAFF.

This chain connects TRBV18 to TRBJ2-5; 8 bases match TRBD2. V was clipped by 0 bases and J by 5 bases; unmatched bases: 5. The CDR3 totals 15 residues. CDR1 KGHSH and CDR2 LQKENI come from the germline V gene. The CDR3 protein is CASSPPSSSGETQYF. The CDR3 nucleotides read TGTGCCAGCTCACCACCTAGCTCTAGCGGGGAGACCCAGTACTTC.

The CDR3 nucleotides are TGTGCCAGCAGCTTAGTGCCCGGCCAGGCCACTGAAGCTTTCTTT. Amino acid sequence: CASSLVPGQATEAFF. The gene calls are TRBV7-2 and TRBJ1-1, with D hard to call. This CDR3 is built from 15 residues. Germline V lookup: CDR1 SGHTA, CDR2 FQGNSA. Trimming took 1 base from V and 4 from J, leaving 13 bases between them.

This clone was seen once. The V and J genes are TRBV27 and TRBJ2-2, with D unclear. Trimming removed 8 bases at V and 0 bases at J, with 16 bases between. CDR3 length equals 16 residues. CDR1 MNHEY and CDR2 SMNVEV come from the germline V gene (reference sequence). This chain's CDR3 is CASLRRPDSNTGELFF. The CDR3, as DNA: TGTGCCAGCCTTCGACGCCCAGACTCGAACACCGGGGAGCTGTTTTTT.

This chain uses TRBV20-1 with TRBJ2-7; TRBD1 matches 10 bases. The CDR3 is 13 residues long. The J segment lost 3 bases and the V segment lost 3 bases, leaving 2 bases of the junction unmatched. The germline gives CDR1 DFQATT, CDR2 SNEGSKA (reference sequence). The CDR3, as DNA: TGCAGTGCTAGTAGGGACAGGGGCTACGAGCAGTACTTC. Residues: CSASRDRGYEQYF.